This T cell receptor delta chain was recorded in a study of gamma-delta chains in newborns, infants, children. Study in general: Polyclonal expansion of innate γδ T cells after birth follows microbial exposure.

This clone was recorded a few times. At one end, the junction sequence differs from germline, possibly due to a read error. The germline V gene encodes CDR1 TSWWSYY and CDR2 QGS. This CDR3 is 22 amino acids long. TCRdb re-called clones from the reads via CATT. Of around 11,000 delta-chain clones in the sample, 3.5% are singletons; the top ten hold more than 8%. Sequenced input: blood. The chain combines TRDV1 with TRDJ1, with 13 bases identical to TRDD3. This clonotype was sampled from a child who was a newborn, infant or young child, either healthy, febrile or measles-vaccinated (not recorded which). The CDR3 loop is CAPGELALGLLGDTRGNDKLIF. The CDR3 DNA is TGTGCTCCTGGGGAACTAGCACTGGGTCTACTGGGGGATACGCGCGGGAACGATAAACTCATCTTT.